The T cell receptor (beta chain) under discussion was sequenced for a study of T cell responses to AZD1222 COVID-19 vaccine. Study conclusions and caveats: It was only a handful of AZD1222 recipients who were seropositive at baseline.

Worth noting for this clone: Its antigen is unknown. This CDR3 is also generated by other DNA sequences in the sample.

Assay used: immunoSEQ multiplex PCR; TCRdb lists only in-frame clones, some missing. Of about 140,000 clones in the sample, 80% to 95% are singletons; the top ten hold about 3.7%. The germline V gene encodes CDR1 GTSNPN and CDR2 SVGIG (reference sequence). This CDR3 has 13 amino acids. Trimming removed 3 bases from V and 1 base from J, with 9 bases in between. The clonotype was recovered from an adult who received the AZD1222 COVID-19 vaccine. The chain joins TRBV30 to TRBJ1-1; weak D call: TRBD1 (5 bases). The sample was peripheral blood, taken 28 days after the second AZD1222 dose. The CDR3 here is CAWSLGGNTEAFF. The CDR3 DNA reads as TGTGCCTGGAGCCTTGGGGGGAACACTGAAGCTTTCTTT.